This TCR beta chain was documented in a study of CD8 T cells in ankylosing spondylitis. General study findings and limits: Past studies reported some motif variants in reactive arthritis synovial fluid and blood. The clones that were linked to disease were reported to be significantly enriched in matched synovial fluid samples from ankylosing spondylitis patients. Made up of about eight highly homologous variants, a TCR beta motif appeared characteristic of ankylosing spondylitis blood.

CDR1 is MGHDK and CDR2 is SYGVNS in the germline V gene. The CDR3 extends over 16 amino acids. Trimming left V 4 bases short and J 2 bases short, with 15 bases between. Comments on this clonotype: Its target is unknown.

5'-RACE, quantitative and with molecular barcodes, yielded the TCR beta libraries. TCRdb re-called the 5' RACE reads with MiXCR, one entry per CDR3 protein. The data contain approximately 440,000 distinct CDR3 sequences, 17% of them singletons. This TCR derives from a male donor with ankylosing spondylitis. Sequenced material: blood, either unsorted or a sorted T cell fraction (not recorded which). The chain couples TRBV25-1 to TRBJ2-1; TRBD1 might be the D (5 bases). The CDR3 sequence is CASSVDYRNPYNEQFF. CDR3 sequence (DNA): TGTGCCAGCAGTGTTGATTACAGGAATCCCTACAATGAGCAGTTCTTC.